Reported below is one T cell receptor beta chain. Participants came from about 23 US areas, aged roughly 18 to 95 years. Participants' reported clinical history set cohort assignment. For recovered donors of Cohort 3, there were two negative PCRs, clearance, or symptom resolution. The sample is drawn from a study of blood T cell repertoires in COVID-19. Across the whole study: Sources were T cells, B-cell-depleted T cells, or PBMCs; the material itself was cDNA or gDNA.

CDR1 and CDR2 from the germline V gene are SGHTA and FQGNSA. Trimming at V came to 2 bases and at J to 1 base, leaving 7 bases not matched to a gene. This CDR3 has 17 amino acids. Assay: immunoSEQ multiplex PCR; the TCRdb copy retains only in-frame clones and omits some. The table has roughly 250,000 clones, roughly 88% seen once; the top ten hold roughly 1.9%. The chain links TRBV7-2 to TRBJ2-3; 9 nucleotides align to TRBD1. The specimen was PBMCs or T cells enriched from blood (not recorded which). The origin of this receptor is a woman between 50 and 59 years old who had recovered from COVID-19. The CDR3, as DNA: TGTGCCAGCAGCTTACCCTGGGACAGGGTGGGCACAGATACGCAGTATTTT. It yields the protein CASSLPWDRVGTDTQYF. The whole variable domain, filled in from reference TRBV7-2 and TRBJ2-3, reads GAGVSQSPSNKVTEKGKDVELRCDPISGHTALYWYRQSLGQGLEFLIYFQGNSAPDKSGLPSDRFSAERTGGSVSTLTIQRTQQEDSAVYLCASSLPWDRVGTDTQYFGPGTRLTVL.